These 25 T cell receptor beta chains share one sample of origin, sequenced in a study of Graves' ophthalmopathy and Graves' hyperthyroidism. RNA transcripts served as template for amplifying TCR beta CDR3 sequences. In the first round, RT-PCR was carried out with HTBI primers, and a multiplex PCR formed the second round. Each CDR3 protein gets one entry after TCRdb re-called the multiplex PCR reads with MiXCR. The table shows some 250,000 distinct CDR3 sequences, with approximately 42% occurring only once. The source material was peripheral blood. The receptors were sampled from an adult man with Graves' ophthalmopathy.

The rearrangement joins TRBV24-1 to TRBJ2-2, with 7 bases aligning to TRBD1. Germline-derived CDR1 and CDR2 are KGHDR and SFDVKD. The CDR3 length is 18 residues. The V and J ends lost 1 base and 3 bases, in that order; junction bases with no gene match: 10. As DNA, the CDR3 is TGTGCCACCAGTGATTTCAGACAGGGAGTGGGCCACACCGGGGAGCTGTTTTTT. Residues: CATSDFRQGVGHTGELFF.

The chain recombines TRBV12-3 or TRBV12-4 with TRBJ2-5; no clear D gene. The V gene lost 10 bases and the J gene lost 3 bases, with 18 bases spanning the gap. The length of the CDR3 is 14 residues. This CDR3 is CAISQDVSKETQYF. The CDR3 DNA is TGTGCCATCAGCCAGGACGTTTCTAAAGAGACCCAGTACTTC.

The CDR3 nucleotides are TGCAGTGCTAGTGGTTTGTGGGGGGTGGGTCAAGAGACCCAGTACTTC. It yields the protein CSASGLWGVGQETQYF. The J gene is TRBJ2-5, the V gene TRBV20-1; D possibly corresponds to TRBD2 (6 bases). Per the germline V gene, CDR1 is DFQATT and CDR2 is SNEGSKA (reference sequence). Trimming cost V 3 bases and J 2 bases, with 19 bases left between them. This CDR3 spans 16 amino acids.

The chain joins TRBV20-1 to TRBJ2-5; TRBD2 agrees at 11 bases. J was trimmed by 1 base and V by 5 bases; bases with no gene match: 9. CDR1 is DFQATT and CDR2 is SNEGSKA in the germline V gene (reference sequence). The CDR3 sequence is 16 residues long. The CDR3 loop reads CSAPPPSGGPQETQYF. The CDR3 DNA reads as TGCAGTGCTCCCCCTCCTAGCGGGGGGCCCCAAGAGACCCAGTACTTC.

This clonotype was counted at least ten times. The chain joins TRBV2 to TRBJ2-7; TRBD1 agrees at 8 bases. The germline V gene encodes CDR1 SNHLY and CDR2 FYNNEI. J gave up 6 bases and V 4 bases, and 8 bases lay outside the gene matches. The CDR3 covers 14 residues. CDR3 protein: CASSAGTGRSEQYF. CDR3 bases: TGTGCCAGCAGTGCCGGGACAGGTAGGAGCGAGCAGTACTTC.

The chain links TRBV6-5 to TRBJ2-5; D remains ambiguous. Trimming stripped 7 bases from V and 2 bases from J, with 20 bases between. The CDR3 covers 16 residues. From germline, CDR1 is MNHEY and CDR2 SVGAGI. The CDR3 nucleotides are TGTGCCAGCACTAACCTTCAAAGTCAACGGCAAGAGACCCAGTACTTC. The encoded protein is CASTNLQSQRQETQYF.

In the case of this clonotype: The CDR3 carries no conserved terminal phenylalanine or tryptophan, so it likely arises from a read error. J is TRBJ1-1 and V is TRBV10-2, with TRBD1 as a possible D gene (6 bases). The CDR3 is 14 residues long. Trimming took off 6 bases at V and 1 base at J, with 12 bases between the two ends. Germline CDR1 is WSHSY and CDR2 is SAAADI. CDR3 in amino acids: CASRQGKRNTEAFS. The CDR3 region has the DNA TGCGCCAGCAGACAGGGTAAAAGGAACACTGAAGCTTTCTCT.

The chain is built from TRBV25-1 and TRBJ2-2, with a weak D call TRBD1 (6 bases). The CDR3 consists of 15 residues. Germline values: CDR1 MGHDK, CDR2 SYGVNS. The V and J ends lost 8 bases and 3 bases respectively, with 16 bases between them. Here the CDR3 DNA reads TGTGCCAGCTCACCTCGACAGGCCCACACCGGGGAGCTGTTTTTT. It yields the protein CASSPRQAHTGELFF.

CDR3 in amino acids: CSARDQNRLYTF. The DNA of the CDR3 is TGCAGTGCTAGAGATCAGAACAGATTGTACACCTTC. This chain joins TRBV20-1 and TRBJ1-2; D gene ambiguous. The germline V gene encodes CDR1 DFQATT and CDR2 SNEGSKA (reference sequence). With 0 bases removed from V and 11 bases from J, the gap between germline ends came to 13 bases. The CDR3 loop spans 12 amino acids.

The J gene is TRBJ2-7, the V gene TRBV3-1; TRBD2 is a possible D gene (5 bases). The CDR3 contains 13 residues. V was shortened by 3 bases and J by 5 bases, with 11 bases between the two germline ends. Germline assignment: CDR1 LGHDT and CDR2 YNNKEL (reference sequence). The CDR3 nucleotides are TGTGCCAGCAGCCACCACGGGGTCGACGAGCAGTACTTC. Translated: CASSHHGVDEQYF.

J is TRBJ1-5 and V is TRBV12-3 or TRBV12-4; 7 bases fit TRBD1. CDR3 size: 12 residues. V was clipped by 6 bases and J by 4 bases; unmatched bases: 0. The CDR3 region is CASRTGNQPQHF. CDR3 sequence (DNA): TGTGCCAGCAGGACAGGGAATCAGCCCCAGCATTTT.

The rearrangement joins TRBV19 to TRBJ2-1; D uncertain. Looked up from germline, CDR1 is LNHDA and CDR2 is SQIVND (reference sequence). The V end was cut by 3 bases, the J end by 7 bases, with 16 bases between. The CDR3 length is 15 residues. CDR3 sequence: CASSIYLRAWNEQFF. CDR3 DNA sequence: TGTGCCAGTAGTATCTATCTACGGGCTTGGAATGAGCAGTTCTTC.

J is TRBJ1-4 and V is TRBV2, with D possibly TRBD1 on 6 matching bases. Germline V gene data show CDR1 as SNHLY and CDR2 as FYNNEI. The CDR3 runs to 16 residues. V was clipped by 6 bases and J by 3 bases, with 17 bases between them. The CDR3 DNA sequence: TGTGCCAGCAGCGATTCCATCAGGGGATCTAATGAAAAACTGTTTTTT. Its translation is CASSDSIRGSNEKLFF.

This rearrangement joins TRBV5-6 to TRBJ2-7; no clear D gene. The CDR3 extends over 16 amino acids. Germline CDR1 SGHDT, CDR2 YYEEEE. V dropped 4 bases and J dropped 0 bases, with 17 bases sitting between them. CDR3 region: CASSQDLAAVSYEQYF. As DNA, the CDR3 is TGTGCCAGCAGCCAAGATCTGGCAGCCGTCTCCTACGAGCAGTACTTC.

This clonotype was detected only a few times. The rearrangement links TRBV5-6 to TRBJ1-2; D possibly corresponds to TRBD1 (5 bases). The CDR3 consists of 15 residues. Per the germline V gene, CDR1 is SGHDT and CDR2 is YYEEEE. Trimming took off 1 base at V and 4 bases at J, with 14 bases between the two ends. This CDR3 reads CASSLKGSQGYGYTF. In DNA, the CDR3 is TGTGCCAGCAGCTTGAAAGGAAGCCAGGGCTATGGCTACACCTTC.

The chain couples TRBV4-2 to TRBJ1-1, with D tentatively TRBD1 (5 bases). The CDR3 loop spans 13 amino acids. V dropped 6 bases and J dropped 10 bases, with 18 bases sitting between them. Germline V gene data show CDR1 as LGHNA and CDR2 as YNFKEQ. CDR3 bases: TGTGCCAGCAGTGACTATCTGGGGGGTGGAGCTTTCTTT. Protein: CASSDYLGGGAFF.

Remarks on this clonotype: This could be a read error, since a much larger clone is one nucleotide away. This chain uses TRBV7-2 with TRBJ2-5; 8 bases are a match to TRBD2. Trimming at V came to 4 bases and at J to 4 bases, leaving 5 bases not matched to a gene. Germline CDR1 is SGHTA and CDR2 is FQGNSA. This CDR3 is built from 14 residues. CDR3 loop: CASSSSRGGETQYF. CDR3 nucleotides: TGTGCCAGCAGCTCATCCCGGGGGGGAGAGACCCAGTACTTC.

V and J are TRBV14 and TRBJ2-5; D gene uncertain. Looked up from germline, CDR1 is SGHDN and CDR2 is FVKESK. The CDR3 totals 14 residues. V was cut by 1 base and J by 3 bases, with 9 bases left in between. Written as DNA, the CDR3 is TGTGCCAGCAGCCAAGGGAACTACAAAGAGACCCAGTACTTC. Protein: CASSQGNYKETQYF.

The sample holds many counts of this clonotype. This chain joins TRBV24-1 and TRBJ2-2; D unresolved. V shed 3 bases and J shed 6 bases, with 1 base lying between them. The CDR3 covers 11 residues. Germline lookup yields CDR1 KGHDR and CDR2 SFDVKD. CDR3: CATSDAGELFF. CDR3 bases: TGTGCCACCAGTGATGCCGGGGAGCTGTTTTTT.

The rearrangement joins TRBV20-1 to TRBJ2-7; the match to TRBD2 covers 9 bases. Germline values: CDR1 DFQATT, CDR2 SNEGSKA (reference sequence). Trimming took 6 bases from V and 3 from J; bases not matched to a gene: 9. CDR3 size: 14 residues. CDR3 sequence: CSANRASGDYEQYF. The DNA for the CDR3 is TGCAGTGCAAACCGGGCTAGCGGGGACTACGAGCAGTACTTC.

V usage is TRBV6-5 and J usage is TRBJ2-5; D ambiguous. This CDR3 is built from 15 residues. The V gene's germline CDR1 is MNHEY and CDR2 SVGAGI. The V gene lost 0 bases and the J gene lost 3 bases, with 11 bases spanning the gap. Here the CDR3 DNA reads TGTGCCAGCAGTTACTCGGTCGCCACCAAAGAGACCCAGTACTTC. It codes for CASSYSVATKETQYF.

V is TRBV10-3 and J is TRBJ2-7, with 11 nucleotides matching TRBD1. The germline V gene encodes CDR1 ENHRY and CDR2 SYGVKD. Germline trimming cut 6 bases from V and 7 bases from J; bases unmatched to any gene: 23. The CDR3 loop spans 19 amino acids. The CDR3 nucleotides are TGTGCCATCAGGCCCCGGGACAGGGGGTGGCTTTTTAAAATTCTAGAGCAGTACTTC. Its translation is CAIRPRDRGWLFKILEQYF.

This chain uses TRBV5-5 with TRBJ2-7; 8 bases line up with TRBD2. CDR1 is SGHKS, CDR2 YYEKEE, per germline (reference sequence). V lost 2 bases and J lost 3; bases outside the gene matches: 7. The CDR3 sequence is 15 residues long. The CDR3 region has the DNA TGTGCCAGCAGCTTATCGGGGGGGAAGGGCTACGAGCAGTACTTC. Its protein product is CASSLSGGKGYEQYF.

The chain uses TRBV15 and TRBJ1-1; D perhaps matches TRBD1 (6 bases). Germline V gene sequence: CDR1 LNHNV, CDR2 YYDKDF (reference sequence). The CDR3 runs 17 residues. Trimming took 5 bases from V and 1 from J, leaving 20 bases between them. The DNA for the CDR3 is TGTGCCACCAGCCCCAGAACGGCAGGGGCCCCGAACACTGAAGCTTTCTTT. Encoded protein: CATSPRTAGAPNTEAFF.

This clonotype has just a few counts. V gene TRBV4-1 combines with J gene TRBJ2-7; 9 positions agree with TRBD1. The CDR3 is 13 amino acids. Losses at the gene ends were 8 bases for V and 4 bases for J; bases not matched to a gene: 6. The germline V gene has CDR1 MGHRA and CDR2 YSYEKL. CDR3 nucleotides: TGCGCCAGCCACGGGACAGGGAGGTACGAGCAGTACTTC. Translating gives CASHGTGRYEQYF.